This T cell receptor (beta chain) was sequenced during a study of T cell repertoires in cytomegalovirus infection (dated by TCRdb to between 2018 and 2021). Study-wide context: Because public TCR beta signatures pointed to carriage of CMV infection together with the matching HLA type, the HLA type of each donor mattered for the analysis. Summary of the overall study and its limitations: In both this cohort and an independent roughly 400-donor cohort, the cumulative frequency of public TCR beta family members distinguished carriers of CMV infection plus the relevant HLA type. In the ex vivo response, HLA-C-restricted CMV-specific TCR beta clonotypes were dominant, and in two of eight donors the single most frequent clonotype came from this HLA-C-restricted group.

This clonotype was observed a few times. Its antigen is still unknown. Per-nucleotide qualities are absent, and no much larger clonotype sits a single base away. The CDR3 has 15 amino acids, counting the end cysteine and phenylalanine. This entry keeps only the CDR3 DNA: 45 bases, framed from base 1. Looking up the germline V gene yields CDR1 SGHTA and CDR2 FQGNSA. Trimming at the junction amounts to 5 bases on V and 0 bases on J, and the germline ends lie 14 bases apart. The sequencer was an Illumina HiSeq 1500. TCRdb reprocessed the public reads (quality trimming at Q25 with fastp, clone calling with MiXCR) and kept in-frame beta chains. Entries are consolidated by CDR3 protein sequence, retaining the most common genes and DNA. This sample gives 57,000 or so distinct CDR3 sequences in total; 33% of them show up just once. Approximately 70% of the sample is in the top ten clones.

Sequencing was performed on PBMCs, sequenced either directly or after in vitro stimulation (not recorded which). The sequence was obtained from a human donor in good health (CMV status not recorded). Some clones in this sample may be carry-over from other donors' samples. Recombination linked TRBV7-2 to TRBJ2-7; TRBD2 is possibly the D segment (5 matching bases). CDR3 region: CASSRRLGSSYEQYF. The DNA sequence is TGTGCCAGCAGCCGAAGGCTGGGGAGCTCCTACGAGCAGTACTTC.